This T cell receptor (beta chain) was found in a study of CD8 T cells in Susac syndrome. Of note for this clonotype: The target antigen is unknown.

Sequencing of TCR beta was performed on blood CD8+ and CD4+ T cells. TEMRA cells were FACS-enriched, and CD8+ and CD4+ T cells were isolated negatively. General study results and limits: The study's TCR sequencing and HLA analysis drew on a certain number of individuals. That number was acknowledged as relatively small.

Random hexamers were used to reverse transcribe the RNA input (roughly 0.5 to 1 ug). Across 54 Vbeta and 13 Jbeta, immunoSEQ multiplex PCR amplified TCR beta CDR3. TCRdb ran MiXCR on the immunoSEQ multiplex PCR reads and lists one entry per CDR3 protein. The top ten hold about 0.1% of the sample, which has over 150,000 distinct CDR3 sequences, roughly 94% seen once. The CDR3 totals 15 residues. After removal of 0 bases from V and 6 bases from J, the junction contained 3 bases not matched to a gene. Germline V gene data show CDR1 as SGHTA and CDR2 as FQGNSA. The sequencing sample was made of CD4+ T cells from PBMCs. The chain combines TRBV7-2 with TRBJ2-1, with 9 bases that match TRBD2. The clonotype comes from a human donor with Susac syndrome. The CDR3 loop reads CASSLAAGGPNEQFF. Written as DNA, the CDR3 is TGTGCCAGCAGCTTAGCTGCGGGAGGGCCCAATGAGCAGTTCTTC. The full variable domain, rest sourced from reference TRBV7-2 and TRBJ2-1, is GAGVSQSPSNKVTEKGKDVELRCDPISGHTALYWYRQSLGQGLEFLIYFQGNSAPDKSGLPSDRFSAERTGGSVSTLTIQRTQQEDSAVYLCASSLAAGGPNEQFFGPGTRLTVL.